Detailed here is one T cell receptor beta chain. This entry is derived from a study of technical replicates of blood from a few donors. The V and J ends lost 7 bases and 4 bases respectively, with 20 bases between them. Looked up from germline, CDR1 is GTSNPN and CDR2 is SVGIG (reference sequence). This CDR3 comprises 15 residues. Generated by immunoSEQ multiplex PCR, the TCRdb table keeps only in-frame clones and is missing some. The sample lists under 65,000 clones, roughly 90% occurring once. This chain uses TRBV30 with TRBJ1-3; D is unclear. The source of this sequence is a human donor in good health. Some clones in this sample may be carry-over from other donors' samples. What was sequenced was PBMCs. As DNA, the CDR3 is TGTGCCTCCCTTCGGGGAGACTTTATGGGAAACACCATATATTTT. Its translation is CASLRGDFMGNTIYF.